This TCR beta chain stems from a study of vaccination and CD4 T cells after COVID-19. Looking at the study overall: Control cultures were supplied with a CEFX pool, an HIV-1 Nef pool, or no peptide at all.

Germline V gene sequence: CDR1 LNHDA, CDR2 SQIVND (reference sequence). Trimming removed 5 bases at V and 3 bases at J, with 14 bases between. This CDR3 spans 15 amino acids. Details on this clonotype: Its specificity is not known.

Treatment reported: roughly 10-day PBMC culture with coronavirus spike peptide pools or control peptides (ViraFEST assay). Unexposed donor CD4+ T cells predated the COVID-19 pandemic, collected 2011-2018. Antigen-specific T cell expansion with peptide pools preceded TCR sequencing in the ViraFEST approach. Approximately 2 million PBMCs were grown per well alongside 9 to 10 IU/ml IL-2 and 9.5 to 10 ug/ml peptide pools. From unexposed donors, CD4+ T cells were probed, cells permitting, with SARS-CoV-2 S/N and four cold-coronavirus spikes. Sequencing of cultured CD4+ T cell DNA used the Oncomine TCR Beta short-read assay. The template was genomic DNA from cultured CD4+ T cells. From the PCR reads, TCRdb called clonotypes with MiXCR, one entry per CDR3 protein. The repertoire holds over 6,000 distinct CDR3 sequences, with more than 30% as singletons.

The rearrangement uses TRBV19 and TRBJ1-5; D possibly corresponds to TRBD1 (5 bases). The origin of this receptor is a human donor in good health. The sample consisted of CD4+ T cells from blood, cultured in vitro. For the CDR3, the DNA is TGTGCCAGTAGTCAAAGCGGGGGGAACAATCAGCCCCAGCATTTT. Its translation: CASSQSGGNNQPQHF.